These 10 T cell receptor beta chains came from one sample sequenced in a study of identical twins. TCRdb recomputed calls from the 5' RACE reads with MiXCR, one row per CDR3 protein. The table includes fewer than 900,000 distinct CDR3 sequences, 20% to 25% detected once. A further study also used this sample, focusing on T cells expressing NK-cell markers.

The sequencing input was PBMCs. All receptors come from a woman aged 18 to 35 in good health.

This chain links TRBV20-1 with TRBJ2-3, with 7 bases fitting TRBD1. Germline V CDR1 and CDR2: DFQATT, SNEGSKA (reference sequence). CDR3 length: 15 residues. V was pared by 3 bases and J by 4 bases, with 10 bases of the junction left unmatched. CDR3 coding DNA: TGCAGTGCTAGGTGTGGGCAGGGGGTGGCAGATACGCAGTATTTT. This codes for CSARCGQGVADTQYF.

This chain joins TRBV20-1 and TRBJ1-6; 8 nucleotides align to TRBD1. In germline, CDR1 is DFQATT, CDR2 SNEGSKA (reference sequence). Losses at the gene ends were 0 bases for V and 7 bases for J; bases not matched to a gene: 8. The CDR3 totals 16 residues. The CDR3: CSARDLWTGSNSPLHF. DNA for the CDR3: TGCAGTGCTAGAGATCTGTGGACAGGGAGCAATTCACCCCTCCACTTT.

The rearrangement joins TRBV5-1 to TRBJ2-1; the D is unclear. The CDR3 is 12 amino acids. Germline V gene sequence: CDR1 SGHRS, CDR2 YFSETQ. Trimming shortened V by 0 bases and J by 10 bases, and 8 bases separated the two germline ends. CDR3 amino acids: CASSLGVGEQFF. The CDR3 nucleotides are TGCGCCAGCAGCTTGGGCGTCGGGGAGCAGTTCTTC.

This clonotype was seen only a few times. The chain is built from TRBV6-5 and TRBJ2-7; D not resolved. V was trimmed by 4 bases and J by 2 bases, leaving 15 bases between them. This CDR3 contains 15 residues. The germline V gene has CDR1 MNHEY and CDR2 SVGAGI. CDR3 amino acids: CASSSPSDLPYEQYF. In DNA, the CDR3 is TGTGCCAGCAGTTCCCCCTCGGACCTACCCTACGAGCAGTACTTC.

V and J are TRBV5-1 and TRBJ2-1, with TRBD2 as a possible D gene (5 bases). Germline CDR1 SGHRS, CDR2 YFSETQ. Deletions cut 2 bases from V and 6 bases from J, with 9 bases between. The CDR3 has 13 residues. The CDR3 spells CASSFTGSNEQFF. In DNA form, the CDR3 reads TGCGCCAGCAGCTTCACTGGGAGCAATGAGCAGTTCTTC. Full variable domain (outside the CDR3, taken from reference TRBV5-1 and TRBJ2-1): KAGVTQTPRYLIKTRGQQVTLSCSPISGHRSVSWYQQTPGQGLQFLFEYFSETQRNKGNFPGRFSGRQFSNSRSEMNVSTLELGDSALYLCASSFTGSNEQFFGPGTRLTVL.

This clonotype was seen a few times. CDR3 coding DNA: TGTGCCTGGAGTTCCGGCGGGAGGAGAACAGATACGCAGTATTTT. Translation: CAWSSGGRRTDTQYF. The rearrangement links TRBV30 to TRBJ2-3; 8 nucleotides agree with TRBD2. The V segment lost 2 bases and the J segment 3 bases; nucleotides outside the gene matches: 7. CDR3 length equals 15 residues. Germline V gives CDR1 GTSNPN, CDR2 SVGIG (reference sequence).

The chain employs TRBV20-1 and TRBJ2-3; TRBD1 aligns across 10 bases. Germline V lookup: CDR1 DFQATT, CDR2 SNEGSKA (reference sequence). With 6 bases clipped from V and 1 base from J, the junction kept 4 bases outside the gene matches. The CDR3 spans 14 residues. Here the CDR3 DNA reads TGCAGTGCCACCGGACAGGGGGGCACAGATACGCAGTATTTT. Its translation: CSATGQGGTDTQYF.

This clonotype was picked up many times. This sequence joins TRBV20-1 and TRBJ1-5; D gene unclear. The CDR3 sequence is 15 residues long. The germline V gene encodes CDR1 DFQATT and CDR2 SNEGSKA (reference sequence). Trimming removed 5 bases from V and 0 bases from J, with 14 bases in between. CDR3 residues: CSAQKGGSSNQPQHF. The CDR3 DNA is TGCAGTGCTCAAAAGGGAGGGTCTAGCAATCAGCCCCAGCATTTT.

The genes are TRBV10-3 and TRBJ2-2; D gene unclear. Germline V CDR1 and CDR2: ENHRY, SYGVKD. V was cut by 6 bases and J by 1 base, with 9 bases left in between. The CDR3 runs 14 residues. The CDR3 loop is CAIRRAWNTGELFF. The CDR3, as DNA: TGTGCCATCAGGCGAGCGTGGAACACCGGGGAGCTGTTTTTT.

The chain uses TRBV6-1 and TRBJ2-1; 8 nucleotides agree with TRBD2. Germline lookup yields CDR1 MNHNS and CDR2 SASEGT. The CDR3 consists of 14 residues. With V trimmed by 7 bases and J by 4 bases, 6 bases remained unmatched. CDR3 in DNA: TGTGCCAGCACAACCCTAGCGGGTTACAATGAGCAGTTCTTC. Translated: CASTTLAGYNEQFF.